These 20 T cell receptor beta chains came from one sample sequenced in a study of shared clonotypes between healthy human individuals. Positive CCR7 selection of CD45RO-negative cells yielded the naive CD8 cells, and terminally differentiated effector memory CD45RA+ cells were excluded. The repertoire was sequenced with immunoSEQ multiplex PCR; TCRdb's copy has only in-frame clones and lacks some. The sample contains over 800,000 clones, 90% to 95% of which appear only once. Sequencing used naive CD8+ T cells sorted from blood. The source of these receptors is a man aged 30 to 39 in good health.

In this sample, this clone turned up once. In DNA, the CDR3 is TGTGCCAGCAGTGAGGGTTTTCGGATTGGCGCAGATACGCAGTATTTT. Protein product: CASSEGFRIGADTQYF. V usage is TRBV2 and J usage is TRBJ2-3; D call uncertain. CDR1 SNHLY and CDR2 FYNNEI come from the germline V gene. V was clipped by 3 bases and J by 4 bases, with 17 bases between them. This CDR3 is built from 16 residues.

V usage is TRBV10-3 and J usage is TRBJ1-4; weak D call: TRBD1 (5 bases). There are 15 residues in the CDR3. Germline V gene sequence: CDR1 ENHRY, CDR2 SYGVKD. The V end lost 4 bases, the J end lost 8 bases, and 17 bases lay between the germline ends. The CDR3 DNA follows: TGTGCCATCAGTGGGGGGTTACAGGATCGCGAAAAACTGTTTTTT. It encodes CAISGGLQDREKLFF.

This chain uses TRBV5-6 with TRBJ1-2; D perhaps matches TRBD1 (5 bases). The germline V and J ends were trimmed by 4 bases and 6 bases, with 13 bases remaining between them. The CDR3 is made up of 13 amino acids. Germline values: CDR1 SGHDT, CDR2 YYEEEE. The CDR3 reads CASSPSPGNGYTF. CDR3 nucleotides: TGTGCCAGCAGCCCCTCCCCAGGGAATGGCTACACCTTC.

The chain employs TRBV6-5 and TRBJ2-2; D is unresolved. Trimming cost V 4 bases and J 1 base, with 4 bases left between them. The germline gives CDR1 MNHEY, CDR2 SVGAGI. This CDR3 has 13 residues. CDR3 DNA: TGTGCCAGCAGTTTTGTGAACACCGGGGAGCTGTTTTTT. Its translation: CASSFVNTGELFF.

The gene calls are TRBV7-9 and TRBJ2-5; perhaps TRBD2 as D (6 bases). The germline V gene encodes CDR1 SEHNR and CDR2 FQNEAQ (reference sequence). V lost 0 bases and J lost 5, with 13 bases in between. The CDR3 covers 15 residues. The CDR3 loop is CASSLATVAEETQYF. DNA of the CDR3: TGTGCCAGCAGCTTAGCAACAGTAGCGGAGGAGACCCAGTACTTC.

The J gene is TRBJ2-7, the V gene TRBV28; D assignment may be TRBD1 or TRBD2 (5 bases each). From germline, CDR1 is MDHEN and CDR2 SYDVKM. V lost 1 base, J lost 2 bases, and 9 bases lay in between. The CDR3 extends over 14 amino acids. CDR3 coding DNA: TGTGCCAGCAGTTTATTGGGGGTTACCTACGAGCAGTACTTC. Amino acids: CASSLLGVTYEQYF.

V and J are TRBV2 and TRBJ1-4; D perhaps matches TRBD1 (5 bases). The CDR3 consists of 16 residues. V was trimmed by 2 bases and J by 0 bases, leaving 10 bases between them. Germline CDR1 is SNHLY and CDR2 is FYNNEI. CDR3 residues: CASSEMGETTNEKLFF. CDR3 sequence (DNA): TGTGCCAGCAGTGAAATGGGGGAAACAACTAATGAAAAACTGTTTTTT.

This chain links TRBV10-2 with TRBJ2-3; 13 bases agree with TRBD2. Looked up from germline, CDR1 is WSHSY and CDR2 is SAAADI. Trimming cost V 10 bases and J 6 bases; bases outside gene matches: 7. The CDR3 loop spans 14 amino acids. CDR3 residues: CATGTSGVTDTQYF. In nucleotides, the CDR3 is TGCGCCACCGGGACTAGCGGGGTGACGGATACGCAGTATTTT.

The V call is TRBV7-2, the J call TRBJ2-5; D is perhaps TRBD1 (5 bases). Germline V lookup: CDR1 SGHTA, CDR2 FQGNSA. The CDR3 spans 13 residues. V was trimmed by 2 bases and J by 4 bases, leaving 8 bases between them. CDR3 in amino acids: CASSLIGVETQYF. The CDR3, as DNA: TGTGCCAGCAGCTTAATAGGGGTAGAGACCCAGTACTTC.

The gene calls are TRBV15 and TRBJ1-4; D not certain. V was clipped by 10 bases and J by 5 bases, with 8 bases between them. The V gene's germline CDR1 is LNHNV and CDR2 YYDKDF (reference sequence). The CDR3 has 11 amino acids. The CDR3: CASEGNEKLFF. The CDR3 DNA is TGTGCCAGTGAAGGGAATGAAAAACTGTTTTTT.

The chain combines TRBV23-1 with TRBJ1-5; D is undetermined. TRBV23-1 has ORF status, its function being uncertain. This CDR3 has 10 residues. Trimming pared 11 bases from V and 5 bases from J, leaving 7 bases between. For the CDR3, the DNA is TGCGCCCGCCCCCATCAGCCCCAGCATTTT. Its translation: CARPHQPQHF.

V usage is TRBV4-1 and J usage is TRBJ2-1, with 7 bases that match TRBD1. Trimming cost V 5 bases and J 7 bases; bases outside gene matches: 8. CDR1 MGHRA and CDR2 YSYEKL come from the germline V gene. The CDR3 has 14 residues. The CDR3 spells CASSWQGVGNEQFF. The CDR3 region has the DNA TGCGCCAGCAGCTGGCAGGGGGTAGGGAATGAGCAGTTCTTC.

The rearrangement joins TRBV6-1 to TRBJ1-5; D may be TRBD1 (6 bases). Germline V lookup: CDR1 MNHNS, CDR2 SASEGT. V lost 0 bases and J lost 7, with 16 bases in between. This CDR3 comprises 16 residues. For the CDR3, the DNA is TGTGCCAGCAGTGAAGCATCGTGGTACAGGGACCAGCCCCAGCATTTT. Its translation is CASSEASWYRDQPQHF.

V gene TRBV5-1 combines with J gene TRBJ2-1; weak D call: TRBD2 (5 bases). Trimming removed 0 bases at V and 5 bases at J, with 6 bases between. CDR1 and CDR2 (germline): SGHRS, YFSETQ. This CDR3 region has 13 residues. The CDR3, as DNA: TGCGCCAGCAGCTTGGTGGAGGACAATGAGCAGTTCTTC. This encodes CASSLVEDNEQFF.

This chain joins TRBV19 and TRBJ1-1; 11 bases fit TRBD1. Germline CDR1 and CDR2: LNHDA and SQIVND (reference sequence). This CDR3 spans 16 amino acids. V shed 5 bases and J 1 base; nucleotides not matched to a gene: 6. CDR3 DNA: TGTGCCAGTAGTTTCTGGACAGGGGGCAAGAACACTGAAGCTTTCTTT. Translated, it gives CASSFWTGGKNTEAFF.

The rearrangement uses TRBV7-9 and TRBJ2-7; 10 bases fit TRBD1. The CDR3 extends over 17 amino acids. V dropped 5 bases and J dropped 7; count of bases not matched to a gene: 17. Germline lookup yields CDR1 SEHNR and CDR2 FQNEAQ (reference sequence). CDR3 sequence (DNA): TGTGCCAGCAGCCCGGGGACTGGGACAGGGGACCCCCGGGAGCAGTACTTC. It translates to CASSPGTGTGDPREQYF.

J is TRBJ2-1 and V is TRBV7-9; perhaps D is TRBD1 or TRBD2 (5 bases each). The CDR3 is 15 amino acids. Germline V lookup: CDR1 SEHNR, CDR2 FQNEAQ (reference sequence). Trimming removed 5 bases at V and 7 bases at J, with 18 bases between. The CDR3 here is CASSDPGPNVNEQFF. As DNA, the CDR3 is TGTGCCAGCAGCGATCCGGGACCCAATGTGAATGAGCAGTTCTTC.

This clone occurred once. The rearrangement joins TRBV7-2 to TRBJ2-1; no clear D. Per the germline V gene, CDR1 is SGHTA and CDR2 is FQGNSA. V was trimmed by 0 bases and J by 4 bases, leaving 10 bases between them. The CDR3 runs 15 residues. CDR3 sequence reads: CASSLALYGYNEQFF. CDR3 nucleotides: TGTGCCAGCAGCTTAGCGCTTTACGGATACAATGAGCAGTTCTTC.

The chain links TRBV10-3 to TRBJ2-5, with 10 positions matching TRBD2. The CDR3 runs to 15 residues. Germline V lookup: CDR1 ENHRY, CDR2 SYGVKD. The trim removed 6 bases at V and 2 bases at J, leaving 6 bases unmatched. CDR3 sequence: CAISEGLALQETQYF. CDR3 sequence (DNA): TGTGCCATCAGCGAGGGACTAGCGCTTCAAGAGACCCAGTACTTC.

The rearrangement links TRBV7-9 to TRBJ2-1, with TRBD2 matching 13 bases. CDR1 and CDR2 (germline): SEHNR, FQNEAQ (reference sequence). With V trimmed by 5 bases and J by 9 bases, 13 bases remained unmatched. The CDR3 sequence is 17 residues long. The CDR3 protein is CASSAGTSGNRIGEQFF. Written as DNA, the CDR3 is TGTGCCAGCAGCGCCGGGACTAGCGGGAATAGGATTGGTGAGCAGTTCTTC.